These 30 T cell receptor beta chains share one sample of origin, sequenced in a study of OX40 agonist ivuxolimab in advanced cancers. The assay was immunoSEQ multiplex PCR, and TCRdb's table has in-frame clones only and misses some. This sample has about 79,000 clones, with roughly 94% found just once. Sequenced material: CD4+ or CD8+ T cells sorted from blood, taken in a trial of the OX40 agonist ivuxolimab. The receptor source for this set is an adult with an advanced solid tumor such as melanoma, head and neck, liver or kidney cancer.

CDR3 sequence: CASLGDRGYEQYF. Written as DNA, the CDR3 is TGTGCCAGTCTGGGGGACAGGGGATACGAGCAGTACTTC. This chain links TRBV27 with TRBJ2-7; 10 bases align to TRBD1. The CDR3 consists of 13 residues. With 9 bases clipped from V and 4 bases from J, the junction kept 6 bases outside the gene matches. Germline V gene data show CDR1 as MNHEY and CDR2 as SMNVEV (reference sequence).

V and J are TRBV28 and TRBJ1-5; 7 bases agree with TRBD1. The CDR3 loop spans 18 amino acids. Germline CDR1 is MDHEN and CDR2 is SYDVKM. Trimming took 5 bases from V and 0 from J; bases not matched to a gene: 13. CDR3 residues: CASSPGTVRLHSNQPQHF. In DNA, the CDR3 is TGTGCCAGCAGTCCCGGGACAGTGAGGCTTCATAGCAATCAGCCCCAGCATTTT.

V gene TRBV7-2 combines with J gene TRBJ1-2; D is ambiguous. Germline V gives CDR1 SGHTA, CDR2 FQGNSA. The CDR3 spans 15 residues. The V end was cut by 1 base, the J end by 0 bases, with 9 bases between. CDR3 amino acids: CASSLDHGSNYGYTF. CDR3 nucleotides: TGTGCCAGCAGCTTAGATCACGGATCTAACTATGGCTACACCTTC.

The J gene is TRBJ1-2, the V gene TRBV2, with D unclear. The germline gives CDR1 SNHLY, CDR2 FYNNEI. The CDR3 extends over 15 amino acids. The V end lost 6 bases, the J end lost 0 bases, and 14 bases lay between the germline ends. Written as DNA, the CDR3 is TGTGCCAGCAGCGATGTCGGGGAGCCTAACTATGGCTACACCTTC. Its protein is CASSDVGEPNYGYTF.

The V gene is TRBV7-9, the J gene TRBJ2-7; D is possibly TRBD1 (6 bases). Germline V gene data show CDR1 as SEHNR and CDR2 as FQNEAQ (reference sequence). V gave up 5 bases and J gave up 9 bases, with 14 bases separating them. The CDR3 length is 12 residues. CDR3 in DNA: TGTGCCAGCAGCGGACCTGACAGGACGCAGTACTTC. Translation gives CASSGPDRTQYF.

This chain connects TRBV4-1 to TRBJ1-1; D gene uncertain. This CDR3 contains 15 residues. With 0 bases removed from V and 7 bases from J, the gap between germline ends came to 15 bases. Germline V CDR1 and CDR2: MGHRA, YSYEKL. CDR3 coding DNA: TGCGCCAGCAGCCAAGAGGTAGGACCCTATGGTGAAGCTTTCTTT. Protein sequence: CASSQEVGPYGEAFF.

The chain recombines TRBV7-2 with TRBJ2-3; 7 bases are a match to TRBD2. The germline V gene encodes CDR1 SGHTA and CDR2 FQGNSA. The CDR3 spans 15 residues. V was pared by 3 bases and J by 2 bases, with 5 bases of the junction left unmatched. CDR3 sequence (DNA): TGTGCCAGCAGCTTTACCGGGGGGACCACAGATACGCAGTATTTT. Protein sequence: CASSFTGGTTDTQYF.

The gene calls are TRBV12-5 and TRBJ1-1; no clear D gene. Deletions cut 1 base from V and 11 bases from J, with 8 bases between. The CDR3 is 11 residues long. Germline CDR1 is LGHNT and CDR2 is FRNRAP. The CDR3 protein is CASGLGYEAFF. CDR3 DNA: TGTGCTAGTGGTTTGGGGTACGAGGCTTTCTTT.

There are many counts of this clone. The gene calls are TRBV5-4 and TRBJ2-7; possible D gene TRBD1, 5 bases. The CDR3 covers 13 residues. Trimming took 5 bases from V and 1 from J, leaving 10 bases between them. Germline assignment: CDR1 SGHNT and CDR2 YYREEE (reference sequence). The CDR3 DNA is TGTGCCAGCAGTTGGGGCCAGTCCTACGAGCAGTACTTC. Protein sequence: CASSWGQSYEQYF. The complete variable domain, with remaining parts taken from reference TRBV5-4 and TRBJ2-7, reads ETGVTQSPTHLIKTRGQQVTLRCSSQSGHNTVSWYQQALGQGPQFIFQYYREEENGRGNFPPRFSGLQFPNYSSELNVNALELDDSALYLCASSWGQSYEQYFGPGTRLTVT.

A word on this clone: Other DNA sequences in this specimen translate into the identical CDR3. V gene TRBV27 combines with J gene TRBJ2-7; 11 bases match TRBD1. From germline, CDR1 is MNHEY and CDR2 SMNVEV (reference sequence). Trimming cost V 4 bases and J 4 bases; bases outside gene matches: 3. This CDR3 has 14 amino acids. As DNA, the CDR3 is TGTGCCAGCAGTTCCGGGACAGGGGGATACGAGCAGTACTTC. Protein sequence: CASSSGTGGYEQYF.

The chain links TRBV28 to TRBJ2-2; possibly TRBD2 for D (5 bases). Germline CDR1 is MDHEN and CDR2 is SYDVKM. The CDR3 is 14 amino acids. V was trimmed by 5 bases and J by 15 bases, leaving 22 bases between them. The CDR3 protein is CASSLRLQEVTLFF. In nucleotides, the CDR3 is TGTGCCAGCAGTCTCAGACTCCAGGAGGTTACGTTGTTTTTT.

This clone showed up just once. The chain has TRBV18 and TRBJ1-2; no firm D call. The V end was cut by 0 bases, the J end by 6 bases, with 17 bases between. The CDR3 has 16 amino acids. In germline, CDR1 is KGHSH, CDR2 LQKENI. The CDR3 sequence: CASSPPEGTALHGYTF. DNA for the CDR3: TGTGCCAGCTCACCACCGGAGGGTACCGCTTTACATGGCTACACCTTC. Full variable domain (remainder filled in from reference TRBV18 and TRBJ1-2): NAGVMQNPRHLVRRRGQEARLRCSPMKGHSHVYWYRQLPEEGLKFMVYLQKENIIDESGMPKERFSAEFPKEGPSILRIQQVVRGDSAAYFCASSPPEGTALHGYTFGSGTRLTVV.

In DNA form, the CDR3 reads TGTGCCAGCAGCTTAGAGCGGGCGGGGGAGAACACTGAAGCTTTCTTT. Translated: CASSLERAGENTEAFF. The rearrangement links TRBV7-6 to TRBJ1-1; weak D call: TRBD1 (5 bases). This CDR3 comprises 16 residues. From germline, CDR1 is SGHVS and CDR2 FNYEAQ. Trimming pared 1 base from V and 1 base from J, leaving 13 bases between.

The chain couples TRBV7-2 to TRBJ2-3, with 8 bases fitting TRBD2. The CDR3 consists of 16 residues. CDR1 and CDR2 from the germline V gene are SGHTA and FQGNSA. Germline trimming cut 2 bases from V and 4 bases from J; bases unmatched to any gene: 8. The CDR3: CASSLLAGGQADTQYF. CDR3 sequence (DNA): TGTGCCAGCAGCTTATTGGCGGGAGGTCAAGCAGATACGCAGTATTTT.

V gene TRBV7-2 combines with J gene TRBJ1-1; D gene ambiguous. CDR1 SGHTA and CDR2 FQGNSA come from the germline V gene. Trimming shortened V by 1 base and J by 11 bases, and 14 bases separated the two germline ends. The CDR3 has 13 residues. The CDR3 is CASSLDLWTWAFF. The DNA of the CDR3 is TGTGCCAGCAGCTTAGACTTGTGGACCTGGGCTTTCTTT. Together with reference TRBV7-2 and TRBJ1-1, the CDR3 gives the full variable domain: GAGVSQSPSNKVTEKGKDVELRCDPISGHTALYWYRQSLGQGLEFLIYFQGNSAPDKSGLPSDRFSAERTGGSVSTLTIQRTQQEDSAVYLCASSLDLWTWAFFGQGTRLTVV.

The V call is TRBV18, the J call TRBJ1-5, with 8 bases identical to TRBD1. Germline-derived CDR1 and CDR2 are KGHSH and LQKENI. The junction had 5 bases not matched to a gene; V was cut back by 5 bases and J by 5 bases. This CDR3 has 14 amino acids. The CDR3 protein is CASSDGQGDQPQHF. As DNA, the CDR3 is TGTGCCAGCTCAGATGGACAGGGCGATCAGCCCCAGCATTTT. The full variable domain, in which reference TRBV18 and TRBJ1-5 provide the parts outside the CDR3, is NAGVMQNPRHLVRRRGQEARLRCSPMKGHSHVYWYRQLPEEGLKFMVYLQKENIIDESGMPKERFSAEFPKEGPSILRIQQVVRGDSAAYFCASSDGQGDQPQHFGDGTRLSIL.

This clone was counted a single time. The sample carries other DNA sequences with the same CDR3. The CDR3 spells CASSIGATEAFF. The CDR3 DNA reads as TGTGCCAGTAGTATAGGAGCCACTGAAGCTTTCTTT. The chain is built from TRBV19 and TRBJ1-1; D ambiguous. The V gene lost 1 base and the J gene lost 4 bases, with 4 bases spanning the gap. Germline-derived CDR1 and CDR2 are LNHDA and SQIVND (reference sequence). The CDR3 consists of 12 residues.

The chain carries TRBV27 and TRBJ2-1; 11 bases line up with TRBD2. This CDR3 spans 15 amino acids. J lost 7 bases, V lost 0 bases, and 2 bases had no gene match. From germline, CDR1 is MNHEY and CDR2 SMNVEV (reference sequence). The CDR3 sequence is CASSLSASGGNEQFF. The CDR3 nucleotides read TGTGCCAGCAGTTTATCGGCTAGCGGGGGGAATGAGCAGTTCTTC.

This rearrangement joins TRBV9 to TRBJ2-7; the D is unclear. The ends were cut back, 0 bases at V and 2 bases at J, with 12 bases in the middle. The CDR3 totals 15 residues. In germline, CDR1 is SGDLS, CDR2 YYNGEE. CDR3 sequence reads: CASSVALAGPYEQYF. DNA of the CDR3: TGTGCCAGCAGCGTAGCCCTTGCCGGACCCTACGAGCAGTACTTC. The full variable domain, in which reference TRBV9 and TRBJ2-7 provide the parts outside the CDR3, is DSGVTQTPKHLITATGQRVTLRCSPRSGDLSVYWYQQSLDQGLQFLIQYYNGEERAKGNILERFSAQQFPDLHSELNLSSLELGDSALYFCASSVALAGPYEQYFGPGTRLTVT.

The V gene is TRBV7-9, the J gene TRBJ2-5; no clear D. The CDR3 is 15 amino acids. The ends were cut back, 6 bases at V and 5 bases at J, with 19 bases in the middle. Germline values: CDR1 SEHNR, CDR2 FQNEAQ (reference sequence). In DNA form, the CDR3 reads TGTGCCAGCAGGTCCGGGCCGGATCGGGTGGAGACCCAGTACTTC. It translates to CASRSGPDRVETQYF.

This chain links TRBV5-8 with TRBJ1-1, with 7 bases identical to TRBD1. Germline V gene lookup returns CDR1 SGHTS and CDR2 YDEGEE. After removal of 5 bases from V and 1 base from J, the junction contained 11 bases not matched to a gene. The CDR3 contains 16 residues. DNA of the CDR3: TGTGCCAGCAGTCCCTCGCTCGGACAGGCGAACACTGAAGCTTTCTTT. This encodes CASSPSLGQANTEAFF.

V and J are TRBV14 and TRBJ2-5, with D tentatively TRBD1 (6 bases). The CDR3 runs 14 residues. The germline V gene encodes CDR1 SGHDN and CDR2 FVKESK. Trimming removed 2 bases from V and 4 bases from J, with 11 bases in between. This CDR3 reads CASSQFLGGETQYF. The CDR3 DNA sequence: TGTGCCAGCAGCCAATTTCTAGGGGGAGAGACCCAGTACTTC.

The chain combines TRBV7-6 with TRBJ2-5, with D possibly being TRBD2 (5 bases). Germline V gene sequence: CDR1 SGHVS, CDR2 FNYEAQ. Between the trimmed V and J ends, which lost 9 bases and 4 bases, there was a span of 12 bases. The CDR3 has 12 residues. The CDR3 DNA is TGTGCCAGTTCCCGGGATGGAGAGACCCAGTACTTC. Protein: CASSRDGETQYF. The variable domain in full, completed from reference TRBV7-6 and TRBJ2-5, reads GAGVSQSPRYKVTKRGQDVALRCDPISGHVSLYWYRQALGQGPEFLTYFNYEAQQDKSGLPNDRFSAERPEGSISTLTIQRTEQRDSAMYRCASSRDGETQYFGPGTRLLVL.

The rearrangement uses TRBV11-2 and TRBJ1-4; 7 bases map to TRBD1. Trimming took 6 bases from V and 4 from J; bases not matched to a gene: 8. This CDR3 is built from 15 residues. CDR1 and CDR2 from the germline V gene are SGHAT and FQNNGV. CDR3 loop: CASSSQGDLNEKLFF. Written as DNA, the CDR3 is TGTGCCAGCAGTTCCCAGGGGGACCTTAATGAAAAACTGTTTTTT.

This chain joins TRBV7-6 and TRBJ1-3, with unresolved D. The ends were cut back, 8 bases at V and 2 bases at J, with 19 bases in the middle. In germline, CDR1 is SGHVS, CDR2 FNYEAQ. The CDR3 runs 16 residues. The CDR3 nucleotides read TGTGCCAGCTCTCCAGGATTATTATACCCTGGAAACACCATATATTTT. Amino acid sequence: CASSPGLLYPGNTIYF.

The DNA for the CDR3 is TGTGCCAGCAGTTATGCGGGACAGGGGGTTCTCTACGAGCAGTACTTC. Its translation is CASSYAGQGVLYEQYF. The rearrangement joins TRBV7-9 to TRBJ2-7; 11 nucleotides align to TRBD1. This CDR3 is 16 amino acids long. CDR1 is SEHNR, CDR2 FQNEAQ, per germline (reference sequence). The junction had 10 bases not matched to a gene; V was cut back by 6 bases and J by 3 bases.

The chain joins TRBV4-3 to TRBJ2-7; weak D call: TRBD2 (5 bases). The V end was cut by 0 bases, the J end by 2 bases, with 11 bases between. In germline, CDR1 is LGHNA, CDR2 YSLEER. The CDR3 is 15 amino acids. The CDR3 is CASSQEVEAAYEQYF. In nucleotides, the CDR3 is TGCGCCAGCAGCCAAGAGGTGGAGGCGGCCTACGAGCAGTACTTC.

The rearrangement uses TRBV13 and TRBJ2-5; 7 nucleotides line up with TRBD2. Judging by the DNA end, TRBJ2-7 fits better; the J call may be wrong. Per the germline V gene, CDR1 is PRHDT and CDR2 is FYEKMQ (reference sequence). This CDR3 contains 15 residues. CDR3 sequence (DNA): TGTGCCAGCAGCGTGTTAGCGGGCTCTTTCGGCGAGCAGTACTTC. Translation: CASSVLAGSFGEQYF.

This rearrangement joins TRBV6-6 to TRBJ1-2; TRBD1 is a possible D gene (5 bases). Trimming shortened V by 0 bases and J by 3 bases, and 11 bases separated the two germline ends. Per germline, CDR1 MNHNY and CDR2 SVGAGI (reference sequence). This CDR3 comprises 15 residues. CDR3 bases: TGTGCCAGCAGTTACTCCCCCGGAGGGGACTATGGCTACACCTTC. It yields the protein CASSYSPGGDYGYTF.

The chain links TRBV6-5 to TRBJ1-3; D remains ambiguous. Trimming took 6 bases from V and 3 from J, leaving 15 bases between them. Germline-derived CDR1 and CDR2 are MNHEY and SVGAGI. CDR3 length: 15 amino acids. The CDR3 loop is CASSPVNLGGNTIYF. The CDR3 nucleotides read TGTGCCAGCAGCCCCGTAAATTTGGGTGGAAACACCATATATTTT.